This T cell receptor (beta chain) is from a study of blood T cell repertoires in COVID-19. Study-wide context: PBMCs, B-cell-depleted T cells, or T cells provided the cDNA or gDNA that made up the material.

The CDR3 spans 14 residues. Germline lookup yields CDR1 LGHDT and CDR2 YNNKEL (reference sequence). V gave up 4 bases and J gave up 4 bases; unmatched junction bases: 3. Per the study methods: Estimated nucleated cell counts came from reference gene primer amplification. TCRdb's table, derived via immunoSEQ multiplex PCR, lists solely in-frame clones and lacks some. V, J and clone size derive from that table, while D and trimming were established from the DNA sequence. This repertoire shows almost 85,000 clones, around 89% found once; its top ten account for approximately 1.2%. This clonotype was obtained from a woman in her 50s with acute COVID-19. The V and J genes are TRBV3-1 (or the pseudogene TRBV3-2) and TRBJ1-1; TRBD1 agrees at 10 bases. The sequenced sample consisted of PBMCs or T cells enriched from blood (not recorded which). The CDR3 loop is CASSRGDRGTEAFF. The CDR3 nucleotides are TGTGCCAGCAGCCGAGGGGACAGGGGCACTGAAGCTTTCTTT.